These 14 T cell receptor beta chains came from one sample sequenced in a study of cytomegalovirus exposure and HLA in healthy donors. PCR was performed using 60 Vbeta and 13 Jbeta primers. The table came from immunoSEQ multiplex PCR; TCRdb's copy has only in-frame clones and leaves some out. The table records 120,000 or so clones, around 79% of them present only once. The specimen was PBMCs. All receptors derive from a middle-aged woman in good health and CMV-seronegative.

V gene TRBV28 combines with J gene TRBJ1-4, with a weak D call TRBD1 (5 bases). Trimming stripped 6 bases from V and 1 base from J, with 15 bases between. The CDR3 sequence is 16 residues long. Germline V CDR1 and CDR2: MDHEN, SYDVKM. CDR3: CASRSGFWGTNEKLFF. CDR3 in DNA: TGTGCCAGCAGGTCAGGGTTTTGGGGAACTAATGAAAAACTGTTTTTT.

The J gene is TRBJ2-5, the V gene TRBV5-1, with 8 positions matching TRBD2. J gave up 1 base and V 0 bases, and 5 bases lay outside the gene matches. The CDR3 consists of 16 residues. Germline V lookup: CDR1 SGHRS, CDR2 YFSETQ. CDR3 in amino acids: CASSLGAGVIQETQYF. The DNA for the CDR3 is TGCGCCAGCAGCTTGGGAGCGGGAGTCATCCAAGAGACCCAGTACTTC.

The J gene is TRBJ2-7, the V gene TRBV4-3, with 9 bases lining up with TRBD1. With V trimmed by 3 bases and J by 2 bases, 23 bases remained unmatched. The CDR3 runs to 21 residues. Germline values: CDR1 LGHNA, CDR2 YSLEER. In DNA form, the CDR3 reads TGCGCCAGCAGCCAGCGTCCCTGGGGACAGGGAAGTGGGGCGGGTGCCTACGAGCAGTACTTC. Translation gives CASSQRPWGQGSGAGAYEQYF.

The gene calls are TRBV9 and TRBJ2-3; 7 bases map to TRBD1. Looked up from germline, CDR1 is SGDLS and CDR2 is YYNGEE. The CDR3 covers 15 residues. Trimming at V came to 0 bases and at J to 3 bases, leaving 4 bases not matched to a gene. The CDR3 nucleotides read TGTGCCAGCAGCGTAGAACAGGGGCGGACAGATACGCAGTATTTT. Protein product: CASSVEQGRTDTQYF.

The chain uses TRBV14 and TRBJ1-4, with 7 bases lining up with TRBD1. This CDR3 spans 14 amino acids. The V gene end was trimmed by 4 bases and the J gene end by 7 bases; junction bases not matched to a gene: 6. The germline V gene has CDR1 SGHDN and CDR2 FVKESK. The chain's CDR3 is CASSPRTGGEKLFF. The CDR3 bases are TGTGCCAGCAGCCCAAGGACAGGAGGTGAAAAACTGTTTTTT.

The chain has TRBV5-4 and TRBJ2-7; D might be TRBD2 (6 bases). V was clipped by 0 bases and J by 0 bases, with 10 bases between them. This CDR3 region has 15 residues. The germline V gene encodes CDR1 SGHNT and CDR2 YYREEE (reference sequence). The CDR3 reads CASSLELARSYEQYF. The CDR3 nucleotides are TGTGCCAGCAGCTTGGAGCTAGCGCGCTCCTACGAGCAGTACTTC.

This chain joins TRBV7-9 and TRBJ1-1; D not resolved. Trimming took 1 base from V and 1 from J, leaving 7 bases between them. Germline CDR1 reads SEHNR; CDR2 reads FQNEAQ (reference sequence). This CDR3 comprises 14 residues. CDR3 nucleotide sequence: TGTGCCAGCAGCTTAGAGAGACAGAACACTGAAGCTTTCTTT. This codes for CASSLERQNTEAFF.

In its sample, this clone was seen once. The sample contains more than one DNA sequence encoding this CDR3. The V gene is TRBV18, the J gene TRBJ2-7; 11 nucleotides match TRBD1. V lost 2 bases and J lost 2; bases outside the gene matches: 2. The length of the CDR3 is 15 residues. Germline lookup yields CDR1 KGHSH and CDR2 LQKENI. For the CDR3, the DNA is TGTGCCAGCTCACCAGGACAGGGGGCGGCCTACGAGCAGTACTTC. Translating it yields CASSPGQGAAYEQYF.

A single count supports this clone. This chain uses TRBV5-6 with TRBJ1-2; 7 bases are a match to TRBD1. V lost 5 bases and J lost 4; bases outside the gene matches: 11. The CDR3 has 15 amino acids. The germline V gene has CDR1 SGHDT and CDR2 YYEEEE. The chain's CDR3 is CASRLPGTEFYGYTF. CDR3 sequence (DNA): TGTGCCAGCAGGTTGCCCGGGACAGAGTTCTATGGCTACACCTTC.

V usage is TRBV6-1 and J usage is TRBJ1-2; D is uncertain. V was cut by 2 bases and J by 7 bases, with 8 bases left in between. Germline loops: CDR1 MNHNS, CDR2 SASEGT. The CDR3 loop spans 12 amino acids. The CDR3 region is CASSELRSGYTF. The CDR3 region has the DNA TGTGCCAGCAGTGAATTGAGGTCTGGCTACACCTTC.

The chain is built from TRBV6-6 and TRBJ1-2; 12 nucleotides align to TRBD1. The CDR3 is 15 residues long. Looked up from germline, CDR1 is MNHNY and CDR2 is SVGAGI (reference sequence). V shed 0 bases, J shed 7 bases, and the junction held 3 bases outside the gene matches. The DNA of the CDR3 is TGTGCCAGCAGTTACTCGGGACAGGGGGCATCTGGCTACACCTTC. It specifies CASSYSGQGASGYTF.

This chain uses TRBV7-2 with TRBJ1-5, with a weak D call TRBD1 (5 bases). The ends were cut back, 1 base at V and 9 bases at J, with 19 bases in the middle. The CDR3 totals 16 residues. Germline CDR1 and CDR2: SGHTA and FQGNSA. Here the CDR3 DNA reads TGTGCCAGCAGCTTAGATGGGCCAGGGTCGGGTGGGCCCCAGCATTTT. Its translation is CASSLDGPGSGGPQHF.

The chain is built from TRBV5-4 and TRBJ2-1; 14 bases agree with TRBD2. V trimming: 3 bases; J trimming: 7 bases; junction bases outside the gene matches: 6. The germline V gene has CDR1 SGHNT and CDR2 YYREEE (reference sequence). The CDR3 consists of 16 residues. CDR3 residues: CASSSQTSGRVNEQFF. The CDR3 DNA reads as TGTGCCAGCAGCTCCCAGACTAGCGGGAGGGTGAATGAGCAGTTCTTC.

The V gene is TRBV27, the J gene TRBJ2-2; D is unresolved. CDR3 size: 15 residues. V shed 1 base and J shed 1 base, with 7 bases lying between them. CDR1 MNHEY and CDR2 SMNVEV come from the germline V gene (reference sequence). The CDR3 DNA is TGTGCCAGCAGTTTATTCCCCAAGAACACCGGGGAGCTGTTTTTT. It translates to CASSLFPKNTGELFF.